This T cell receptor beta chain stems from a study of Tregs in tolerant kidney transplant recipients (dated by TCRdb to between 2017 and 2020). Looking at the study overall: Related donors were used in the transplants with nonmyeloablative bone marrow transplantation, and mixed chimerism was transient in the human trials. The study applied TCRbeta sequencing to find donor-specific regulatory T cells before combined kidney and bone marrow transplantation and then followed those same cells after transplant.

Interpreted using the paper, the time point label stands for: blood sample drawn before combined kidney and bone marrow transplant. Unstimulated Tregs (CD4+CD25+CD127-), CD4+ non-Tregs (CD4+CD25-), CD4 and CD8 cells were FACS-sorted from thawed PBMCs. Prior to Treg sorting, thawed PBMCs were rested overnight with 200 IU/ml IL-2 at 37 degrees C. Patients were a few combined kidney and bone marrow transplant recipients from the ITN036ST trial, and only these trial subjects had samples available. Healthy control blood was processed to PBMCs by Ficoll density gradient and cryopreserved, and patient PBMCs were collected before and after transplant. Findings and caveats that apply to the study as a whole: Because the study included only a small number of patients, the results must be confirmed in larger populations and under other immunosuppression protocols. Donor-specific Treg expansion exceeded global Treg expansion in tolerant patients, suggesting antigen-driven rather than nonspecific expansion. For some patients the PCR primers changed over time, which made it impossible to compare the samples from those patients at the nucleotide level. Although technical replication error seemed to be minimal, the question of biological reproducibility was not addressed directly. The most biologically relevant and donor-specific TCRbeta repertoire appeared to be identified by expanding Tregs with activated donor B cells.

As concerns this clone: This receptor's antigen is unknown. Base qualities are not recorded, but no much larger clone differs from it by a single base.

For TCRbeta CDR3 sequencing, genomic DNA from the sorted cells was extracted using the QIAGEN DNeasy Blood and Tissue Kit. High-throughput TCRbeta CDR3 sequencing was carried out commercially through immunoSEQ, with PCR amplification with bias correction and internal controls included. The paper's processing steps were these. A unique productive TCRbeta sequence was defined by the CDR3 nucleotide sequence when primers matched, and otherwise by the CDR3 amino acid sequence together with the Vbeta and Jbeta genes. As a correction for sorting error, sequences shared between sorted populations at a frequency ratio of 2:1 or less were discarded, and the remaining shared sequences were assigned to the higher population. A sequence counted as donor-reactive if, in CFSE-low cells, the sequence had a frequency of at least 0.01% and was expanded at least 5-fold compared with unstimulated cells. Repertoire divergence was quantified by Jensen-Shannon divergence calculated from the top 100 TCRbeta sequences ranked by frequency. For any sample with multiple sequencing runs, sorting error was corrected in each run separately before the runs were pooled. TCRdb took this table from immuneACCESS and kept in-frame rearrangements with V and J called. Such tables lack part of the clones; where checked against another copy, unresolved V genes explain under half of the gap, and the rest is unexplained. V, J and clone size were drawn from that table, and D and trimming were deduced from the DNA. The sample has fewer than 65,000 clones on record, approximately 83% of them singletons. 2.1% of the sample is in the top ten clones.

V lost 4 bases and J lost 4 bases; the stretch between them is 11 bases long. The CDR3 starts with the cysteine, ends with the phenylalanine, and has 13 residues. The retained sequence is limited to the CDR3, 39 bases, with the frame set at the first base. The germline V gene sets CDR1 to SGDLS and CDR2 to YYNGEE. The source of this sequence is a human donor who received a combined kidney and bone marrow transplant. Here the chain combines TRBV9 and TRBJ1-2, with the D gene not clear enough to name. The source was Tregs from blood, collected before the transplant. CDR3 protein: CASSPTRVYGYTF. The base sequence is TGTGCCAGCAGCCCTACCCGGGTCTATGGCTACACCTTC.